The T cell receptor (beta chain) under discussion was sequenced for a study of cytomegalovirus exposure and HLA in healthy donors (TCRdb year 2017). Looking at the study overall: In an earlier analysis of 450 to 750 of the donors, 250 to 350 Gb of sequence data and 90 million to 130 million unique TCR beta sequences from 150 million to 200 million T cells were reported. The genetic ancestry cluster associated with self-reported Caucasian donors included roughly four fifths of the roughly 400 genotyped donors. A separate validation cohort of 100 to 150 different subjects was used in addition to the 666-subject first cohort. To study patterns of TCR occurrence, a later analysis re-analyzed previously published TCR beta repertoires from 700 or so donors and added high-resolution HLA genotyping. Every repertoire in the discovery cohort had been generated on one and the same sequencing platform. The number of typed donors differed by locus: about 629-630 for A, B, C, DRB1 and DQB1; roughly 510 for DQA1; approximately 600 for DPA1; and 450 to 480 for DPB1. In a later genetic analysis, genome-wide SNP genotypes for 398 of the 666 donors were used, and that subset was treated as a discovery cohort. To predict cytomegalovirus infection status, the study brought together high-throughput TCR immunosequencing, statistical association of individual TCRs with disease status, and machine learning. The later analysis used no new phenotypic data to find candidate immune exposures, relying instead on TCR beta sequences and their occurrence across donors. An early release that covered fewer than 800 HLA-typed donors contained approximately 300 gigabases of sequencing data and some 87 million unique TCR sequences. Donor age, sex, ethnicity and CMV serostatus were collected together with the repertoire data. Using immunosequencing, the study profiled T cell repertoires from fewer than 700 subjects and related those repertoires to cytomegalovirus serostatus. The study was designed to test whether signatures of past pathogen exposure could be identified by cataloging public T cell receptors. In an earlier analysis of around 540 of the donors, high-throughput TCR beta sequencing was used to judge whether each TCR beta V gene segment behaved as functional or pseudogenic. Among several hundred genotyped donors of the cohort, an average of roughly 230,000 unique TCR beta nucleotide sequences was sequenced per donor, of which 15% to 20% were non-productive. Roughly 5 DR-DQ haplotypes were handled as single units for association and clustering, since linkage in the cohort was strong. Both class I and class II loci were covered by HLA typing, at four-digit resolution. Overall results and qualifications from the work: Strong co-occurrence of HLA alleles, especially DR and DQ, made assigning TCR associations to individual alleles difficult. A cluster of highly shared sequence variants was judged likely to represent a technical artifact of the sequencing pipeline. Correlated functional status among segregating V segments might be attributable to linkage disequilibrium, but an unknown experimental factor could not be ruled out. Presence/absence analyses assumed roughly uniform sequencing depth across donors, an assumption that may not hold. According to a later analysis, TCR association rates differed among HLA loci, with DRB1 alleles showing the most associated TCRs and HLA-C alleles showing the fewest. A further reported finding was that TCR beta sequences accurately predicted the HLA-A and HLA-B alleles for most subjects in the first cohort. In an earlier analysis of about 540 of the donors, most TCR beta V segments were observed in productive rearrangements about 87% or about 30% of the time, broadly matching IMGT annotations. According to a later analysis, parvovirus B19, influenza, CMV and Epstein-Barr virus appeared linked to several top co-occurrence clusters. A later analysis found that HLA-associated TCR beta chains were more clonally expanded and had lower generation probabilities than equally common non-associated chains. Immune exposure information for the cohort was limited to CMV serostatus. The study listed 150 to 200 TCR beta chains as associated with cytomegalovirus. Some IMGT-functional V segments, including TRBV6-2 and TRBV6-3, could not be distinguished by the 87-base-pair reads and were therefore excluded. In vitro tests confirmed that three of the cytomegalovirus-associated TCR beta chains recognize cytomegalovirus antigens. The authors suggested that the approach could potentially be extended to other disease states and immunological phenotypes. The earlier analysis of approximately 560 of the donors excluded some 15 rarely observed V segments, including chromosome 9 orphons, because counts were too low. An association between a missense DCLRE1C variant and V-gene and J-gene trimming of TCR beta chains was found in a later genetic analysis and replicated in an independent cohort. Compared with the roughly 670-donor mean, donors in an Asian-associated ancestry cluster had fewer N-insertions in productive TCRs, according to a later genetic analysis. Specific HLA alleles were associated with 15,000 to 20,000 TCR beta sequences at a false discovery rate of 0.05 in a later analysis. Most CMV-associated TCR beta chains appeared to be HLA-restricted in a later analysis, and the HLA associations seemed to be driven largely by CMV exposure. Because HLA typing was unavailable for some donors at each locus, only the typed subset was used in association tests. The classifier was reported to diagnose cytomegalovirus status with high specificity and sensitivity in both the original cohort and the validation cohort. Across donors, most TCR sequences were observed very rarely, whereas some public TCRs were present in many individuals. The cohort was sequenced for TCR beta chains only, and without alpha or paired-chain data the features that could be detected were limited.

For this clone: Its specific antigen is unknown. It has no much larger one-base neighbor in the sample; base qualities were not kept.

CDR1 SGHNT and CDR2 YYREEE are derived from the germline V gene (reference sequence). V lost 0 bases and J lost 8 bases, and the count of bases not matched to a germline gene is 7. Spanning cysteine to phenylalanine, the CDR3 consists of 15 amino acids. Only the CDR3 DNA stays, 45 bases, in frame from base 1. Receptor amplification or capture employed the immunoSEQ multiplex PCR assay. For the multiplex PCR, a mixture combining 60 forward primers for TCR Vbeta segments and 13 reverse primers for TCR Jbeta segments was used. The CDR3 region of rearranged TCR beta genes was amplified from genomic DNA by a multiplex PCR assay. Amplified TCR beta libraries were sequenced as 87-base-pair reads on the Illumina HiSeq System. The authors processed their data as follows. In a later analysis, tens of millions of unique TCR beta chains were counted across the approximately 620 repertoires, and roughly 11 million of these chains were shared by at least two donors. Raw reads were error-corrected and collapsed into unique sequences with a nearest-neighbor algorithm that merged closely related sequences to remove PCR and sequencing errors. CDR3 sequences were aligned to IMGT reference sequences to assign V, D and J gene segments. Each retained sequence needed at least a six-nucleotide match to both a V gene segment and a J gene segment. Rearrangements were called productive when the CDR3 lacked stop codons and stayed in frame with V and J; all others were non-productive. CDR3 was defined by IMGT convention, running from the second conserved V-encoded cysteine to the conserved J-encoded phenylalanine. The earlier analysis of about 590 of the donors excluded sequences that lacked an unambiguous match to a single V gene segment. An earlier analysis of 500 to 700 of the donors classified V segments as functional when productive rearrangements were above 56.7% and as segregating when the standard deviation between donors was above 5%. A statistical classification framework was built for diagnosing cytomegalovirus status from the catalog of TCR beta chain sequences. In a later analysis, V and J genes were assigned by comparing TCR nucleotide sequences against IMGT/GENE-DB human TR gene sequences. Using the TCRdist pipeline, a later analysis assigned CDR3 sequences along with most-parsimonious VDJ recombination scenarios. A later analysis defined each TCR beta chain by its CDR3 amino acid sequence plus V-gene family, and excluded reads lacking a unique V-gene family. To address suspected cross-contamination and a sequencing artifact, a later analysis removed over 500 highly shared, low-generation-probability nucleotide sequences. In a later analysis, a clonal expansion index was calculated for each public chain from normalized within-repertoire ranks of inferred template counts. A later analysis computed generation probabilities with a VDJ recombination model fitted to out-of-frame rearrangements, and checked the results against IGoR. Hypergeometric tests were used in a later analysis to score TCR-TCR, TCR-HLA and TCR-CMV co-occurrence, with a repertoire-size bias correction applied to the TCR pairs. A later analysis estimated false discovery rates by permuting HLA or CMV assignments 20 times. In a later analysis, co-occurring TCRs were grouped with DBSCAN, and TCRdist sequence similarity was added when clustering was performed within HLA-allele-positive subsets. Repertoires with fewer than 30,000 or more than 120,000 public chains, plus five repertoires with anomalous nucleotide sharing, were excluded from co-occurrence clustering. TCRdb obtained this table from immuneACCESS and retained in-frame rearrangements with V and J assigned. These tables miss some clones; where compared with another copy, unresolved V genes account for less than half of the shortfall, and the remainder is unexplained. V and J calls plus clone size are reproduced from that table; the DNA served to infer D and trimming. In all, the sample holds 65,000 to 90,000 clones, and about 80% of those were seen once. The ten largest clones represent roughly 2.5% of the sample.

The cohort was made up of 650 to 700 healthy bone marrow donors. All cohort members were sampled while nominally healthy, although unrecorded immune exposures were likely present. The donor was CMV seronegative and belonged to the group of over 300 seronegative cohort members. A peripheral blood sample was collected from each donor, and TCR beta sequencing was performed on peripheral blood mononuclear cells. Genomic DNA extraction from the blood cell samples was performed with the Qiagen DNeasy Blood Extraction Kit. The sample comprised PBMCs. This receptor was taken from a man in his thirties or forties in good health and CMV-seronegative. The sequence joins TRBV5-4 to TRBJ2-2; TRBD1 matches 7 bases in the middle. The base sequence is TGTGCCAGCAGCTTGGACCAGGGGGTGTGGGGGGAGCTGTTTTTT. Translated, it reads CASSLDQGVWGELFF.